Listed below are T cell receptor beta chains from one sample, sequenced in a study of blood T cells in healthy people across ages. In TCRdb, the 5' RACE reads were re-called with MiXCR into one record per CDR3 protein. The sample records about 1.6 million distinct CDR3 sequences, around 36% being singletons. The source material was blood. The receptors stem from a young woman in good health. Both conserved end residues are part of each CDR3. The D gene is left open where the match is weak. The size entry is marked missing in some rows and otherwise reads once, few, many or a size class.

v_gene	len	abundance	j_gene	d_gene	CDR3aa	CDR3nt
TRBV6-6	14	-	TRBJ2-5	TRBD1	CASSPGTGMKTQYF	TGTGCCAGCAGCCCCGGGACAGGGATGAAGACCCAGTACTTC
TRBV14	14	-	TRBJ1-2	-	CASSQDWEGSGYTF	TGTGCCAGCAGCCAAGATTGGGAAGGGAGTGGCTACACCTTC
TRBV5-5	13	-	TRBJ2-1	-	CACSSDTYNEQFF	TGTGCTTGCAGCTCGGACACCTACAATGAGCAGTTCTTC
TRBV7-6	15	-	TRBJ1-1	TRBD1	CASSLVQGARAEAFF	TGTGCCAGCAGCTTAGTCCAGGGGGCGAGGGCTGAAGCTTTCTTT
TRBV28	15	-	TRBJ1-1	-	CASRTVTDRNTEAFF	TGTGCCAGCAGAACAGTGACGGACAGGAACACTGAAGCTTTCTTT
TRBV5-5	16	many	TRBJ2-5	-	CASSLGLDASRETQYF	TGTGCCAGCAGCTTGGGACTAGATGCGTCCCGAGAGACCCAGTACTTC
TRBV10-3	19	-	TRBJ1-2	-	CAISESVGGPTLPIYGYTF	TGTGCCATCAGTGAGTCGGTCGGGGGCCCTACCCTCCCCATCTATGGCTACACCTTC
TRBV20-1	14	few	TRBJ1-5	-	CSAREDYSNQPQHF	TGCAGTGCTAGAGAAGATTATAGCAATCAGCCCCAGCATTTT
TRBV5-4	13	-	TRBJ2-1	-	CASSSNQSYEQFF	TGTGCCAGCAGCAGCAATCAATCTTATGAGCAGTTCTTC
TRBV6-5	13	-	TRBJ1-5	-	CASGAGLKGPQHF	TGTGCCAGCGGGGCAGGGCTCAAGGGGCCCCAGCATTTT
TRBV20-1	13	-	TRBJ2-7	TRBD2	CSARRAGVGEQYF	TGCAGTGCTAGGAGAGCGGGAGTAGGCGAGCAGTACTTC
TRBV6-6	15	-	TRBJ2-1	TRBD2	CASSSRTSGTNEQFF	TGTGCCAGCAGTTCCCGGACTAGCGGAACCAATGAGCAGTTCTTC
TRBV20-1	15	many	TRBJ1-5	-	CSARTPRRSNQPQHF	TGCAGTGCTAGGACCCCGAGACGTAGCAATCAGCCCCAGCATTTT
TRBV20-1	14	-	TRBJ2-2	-	CSASEMGGAGELFF	TGCAGTGCTTCCGAGATGGGGGGCGCCGGGGAGCTGTTTTTT
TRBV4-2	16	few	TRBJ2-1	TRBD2	CASSQESSGRYNEQFF	TGTGCCAGCAGCCAAGAGTCTAGCGGACGCTACAATGAGCAGTTCTTC
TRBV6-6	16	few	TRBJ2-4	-	CASSPPGRTSKNIQYF	TGTGCCAGCAGTCCGCCGGGCAGGACGTCCAAAAACATTCAGTACTTC
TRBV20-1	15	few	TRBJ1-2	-	CSARDGGDGNYGYTF	TGCAGTGCTAGAGATGGGGGAGATGGGAACTATGGCTACACCTTC
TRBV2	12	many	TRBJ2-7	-	CASRDRTYEQYF	TGTGCCAGCAGAGACAGGACCTACGAGCAGTACTTC
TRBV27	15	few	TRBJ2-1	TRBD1	CASSRTGAIGNEQFF	TGTGCCAGCAGTAGGACAGGGGCGATAGGTAATGAGCAGTTCTTC
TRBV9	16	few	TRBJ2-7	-	CASSLRGTDYNNEQYF	TGTGCCAGCAGCCTTAGAGGGACTGACTATAACAACGAGCAGTACTTC